This T cell receptor (beta chain) was captured in a study of T cells expressing NK-cell markers. Per the germline V gene, CDR1 is MNHEY and CDR2 is SVGEGT. The CDR3 sequence is 15 residues long. TCRdb re-called the 5' RACE reads and gives one entry per CDR3 protein, without DNA. This sample's table has some 340,000 distinct CDR3 sequences. The TCR originated in a man aged 18-69 years in good health. The genes are TRBV6-2 or TRBV6-3 and TRBJ2-5; TCRdb proposes TRBD1, but this gene call is untestable without DNA. Sequencing was carried out using blood T cells: a sorted CD56 or NKG2C T cell subset, CD4+ or CD8+ T cells, or bulk PBMC T cells (not recorded which). The CDR3: CASIRGGPYQETQYF.